One sample yielded the 10 T cell receptor beta chains listed below, sequenced in a study of control samples from healthy donors and cancer patients. Method: immunoSEQ multiplex PCR; TCRdb's copy keeps in-frame clones and lacks some. The sample lists approximately 44,000 clones; about three quarters were seen once. The material sequenced was formalin-fixed, paraffin-embedded tissue. The receptors originated from a male donor with melanoma.

The rearrangement links TRBV28 to TRBJ1-5; maybe TRBD1 (5 bases). The CDR3 extends over 18 amino acids. V shed 5 bases and J shed 2 bases, with 22 bases lying between them. The germline gives CDR1 MDHEN, CDR2 SYDVKM. CDR3 DNA sequence: TGTGCCAGCAGTCAAGGGACCCAAGGCGGTATGGGCAATCAGCCCCAGCATTTT. Its protein product is CASSQGTQGGMGNQPQHF.

This clone appeared a single time. This rearrangement joins TRBV4-1 to TRBJ1-5, with D unresolved. Trimming shortened V by 4 bases and J by 0 bases, and 7 bases separated the two germline ends. Germline CDR1 is MGHRA and CDR2 is YSYEKL. There are 14 residues in the CDR3. For the CDR3, the DNA is TGCGCCAGCAGCCGGGGAGATAGCAATCAGCCCCAGCATTTT. Amino acid sequence: CASSRGDSNQPQHF.

This clone showed up just a few times. V usage is TRBV7-9 and J usage is TRBJ1-1; D ambiguous. Trimming took off 5 bases at V and 3 bases at J, with 16 bases between the two ends. The V gene's germline CDR1 is SEHNR and CDR2 FQNEAQ (reference sequence). The CDR3 has 15 amino acids. The CDR3 coding sequence is TGTGCCAGCAGCCAAGGACCGACCCCGGACACTGAAGCTTTCTTT. Translation gives CASSQGPTPDTEAFF.

This clone occurred once. An end of the junction does not agree with germline; a read error may underlie this. The chain recombines TRBV5-5 with TRBJ1-5; 11 positions agree with TRBD1. The CDR3 is 14 residues long. Germline V lookup: CDR1 SGHKS, CDR2 YYEKEE (reference sequence). As DNA, the CDR3 is TGTGCCAGCAACTTGGGACAGGGGGATCAGCCCCAGCATTTT. Translation gives CASNLGQGDQPQHF.

The rearrangement links TRBV21-1 to TRBJ2-3; the D segment call TRBD2 is taken from the table without a DNA check. TRBV21-1 is listed as a pseudogene. The CDR3 sequence is 16 residues long. The CDR3 loop reads CASPPPREGQTDTQYF. The DNA of the CDR3 is TGTGCCAGCCCCCCCCCACGGGAGGGCCAAACAGATACGCAGTATTTT.

The CDR3 loop is CATSRDLAASSYEQYF. The CDR3 DNA is TGTGCCACCAGCAGAGATCTAGCGGCAAGTTCCTACGAGCAGTACTTC. The genes are TRBV15 and TRBJ2-7, with 7 bases that match TRBD2. The germline V gene encodes CDR1 LNHNV and CDR2 YYDKDF (reference sequence). The V and J ends lost 0 bases and 1 base, in that order; junction bases with no gene match: 6. The CDR3 spans 16 residues.

The chain recombines TRBV19 with TRBJ1-5; 9 bases are shared with TRBD1. V gave up 5 bases and J gave up 5 bases; unmatched junction bases: 13. The V gene's germline CDR1 is LNHDA and CDR2 SQIVND (reference sequence). This CDR3 is built from 17 residues. The CDR3 region is CASSAHSGTGTYQPQHF. CDR3 bases: TGTGCCAGTAGTGCACACTCCGGGACAGGGACATATCAGCCCCAGCATTTT.

The CDR3 is CASSEGPPNQPQHF. DNA for the CDR3: TGTGCCAGCAGTGAAGGCCCACCAAATCAGCCCCAGCATTTT. The chain carries TRBV2 and TRBJ1-5; D unresolved. The germline V and J ends were trimmed by 1 base and 4 bases, with 8 bases remaining between them. Germline-derived CDR1 and CDR2 are SNHLY and FYNNEI. The CDR3 has 14 residues.

The rearrangement uses TRBV3-1 (or the pseudogene TRBV3-2) and TRBJ2-5; TRBD2 matches 7 bases. The ends lost 1 base at V and 12 bases at J; junction bases unmatched: 8. This CDR3 is built from 13 residues. Germline V gene lookup returns CDR1 LGHDT and CDR2 YNNKEL (reference sequence). CDR3 residues: CASSQVEGGLEYF. CDR3 DNA: TGTGCCAGCAGCCAAGTGGAGGGAGGGCTGGAGTACTTC.

This clone was recorded a few times. CDR3 residues: CASSQGTGARGTGELFF. The CDR3 nucleotides read TGTGCCAGCAGCCAAGGTACCGGGGCGCGAGGCACCGGGGAGCTGTTTTTT. V and J are TRBV11-3 and TRBJ2-2; D is possibly TRBD1 or TRBD2 (5 bases each). CDR1 and CDR2 (germline): SGHNT, YENEEA. The CDR3 loop spans 17 amino acids. V was trimmed by 5 bases and J by 4 bases, leaving 20 bases between them. The full variable domain, in which reference TRBV11-3 and TRBJ2-2 provide the parts outside the CDR3, is EAGVVQSPRYKIIEKKQPVAFWCNPISGHNTLYWYLQNLGQGPELLIRYENEEAVDDSQLPKDRFSAERLKGVDSTLKIQPAELGDSAVYLCASSQGTGARGTGELFFGEGSRLTVL.